This T cell receptor beta chain was observed in a study of blood T cell repertoires in COVID-19. There are 13 residues in the CDR3. Germline loops: CDR1 SGDLS, CDR2 YYNGEE. The V end lost 0 bases, the J end lost 2 bases, and 5 bases lay between the germline ends. This clone was recorded once. Using immunoSEQ multiplex PCR, the repertoire was profiled, and TCRdb retains in-frame clones only, with some absent. Of almost 65,000 clones in the sample, about 88% are singletons; the top ten hold around a tenth. Material for sequencing was PBMCs or T cells enriched from blood (not recorded which). This sequence joins TRBV9 and TRBJ1-2; D is unresolved. This TCR was recovered from a woman aged 40-49 years who had recovered from COVID-19. The CDR3 bases are TGTGCCAGCAGCGTAGCTACGAACTATGGCTACACCTTC. Its translation is CASSVATNYGYTF.